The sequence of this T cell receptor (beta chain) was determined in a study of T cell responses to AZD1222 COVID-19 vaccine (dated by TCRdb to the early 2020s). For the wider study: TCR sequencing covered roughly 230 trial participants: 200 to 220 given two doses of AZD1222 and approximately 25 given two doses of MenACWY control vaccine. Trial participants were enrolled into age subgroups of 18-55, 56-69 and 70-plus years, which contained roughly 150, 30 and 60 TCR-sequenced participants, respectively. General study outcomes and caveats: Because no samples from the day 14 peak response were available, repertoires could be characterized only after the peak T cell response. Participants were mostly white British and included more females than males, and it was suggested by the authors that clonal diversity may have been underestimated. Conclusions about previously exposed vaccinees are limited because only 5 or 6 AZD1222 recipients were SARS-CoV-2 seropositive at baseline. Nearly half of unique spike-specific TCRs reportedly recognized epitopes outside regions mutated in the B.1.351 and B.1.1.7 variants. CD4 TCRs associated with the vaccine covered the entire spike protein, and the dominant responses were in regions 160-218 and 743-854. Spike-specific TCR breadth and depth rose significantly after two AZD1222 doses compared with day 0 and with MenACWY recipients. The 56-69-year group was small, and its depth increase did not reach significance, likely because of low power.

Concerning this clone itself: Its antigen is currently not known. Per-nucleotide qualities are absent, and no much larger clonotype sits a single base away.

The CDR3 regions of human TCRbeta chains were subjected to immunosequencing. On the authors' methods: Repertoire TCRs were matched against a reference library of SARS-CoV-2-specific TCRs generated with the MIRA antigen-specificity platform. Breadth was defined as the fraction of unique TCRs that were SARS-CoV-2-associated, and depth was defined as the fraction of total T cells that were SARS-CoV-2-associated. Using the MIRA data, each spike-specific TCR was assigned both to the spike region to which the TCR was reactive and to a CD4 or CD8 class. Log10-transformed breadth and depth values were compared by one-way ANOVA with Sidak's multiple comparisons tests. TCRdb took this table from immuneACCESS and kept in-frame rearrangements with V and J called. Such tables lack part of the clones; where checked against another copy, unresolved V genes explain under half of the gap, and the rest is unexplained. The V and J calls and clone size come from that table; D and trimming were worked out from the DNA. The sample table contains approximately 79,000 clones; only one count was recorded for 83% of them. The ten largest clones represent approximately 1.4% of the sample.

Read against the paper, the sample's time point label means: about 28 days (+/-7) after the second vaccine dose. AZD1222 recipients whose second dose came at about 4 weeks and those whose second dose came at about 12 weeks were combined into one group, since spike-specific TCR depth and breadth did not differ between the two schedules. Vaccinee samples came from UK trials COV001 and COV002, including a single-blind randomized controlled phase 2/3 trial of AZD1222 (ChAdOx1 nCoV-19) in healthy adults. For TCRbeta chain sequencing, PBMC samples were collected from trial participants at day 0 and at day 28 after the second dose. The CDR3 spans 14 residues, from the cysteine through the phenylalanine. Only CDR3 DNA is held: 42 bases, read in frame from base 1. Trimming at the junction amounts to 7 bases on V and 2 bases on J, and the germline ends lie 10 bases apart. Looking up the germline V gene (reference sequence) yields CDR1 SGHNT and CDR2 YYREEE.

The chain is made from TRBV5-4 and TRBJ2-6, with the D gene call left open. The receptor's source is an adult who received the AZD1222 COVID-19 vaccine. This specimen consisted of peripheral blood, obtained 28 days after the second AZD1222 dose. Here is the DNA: TGTGCCAGCGGAACGTTCACTGGGGCCAACGTCCTGACTTTC. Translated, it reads CASGTFTGANVLTF.